This T cell receptor beta chain was recovered during a study of shared clonotypes between healthy human individuals. Study overall: CD4 naive cells filled three plates per donor, CD4 memory three, CD8 naive two and CD8 memory one.

Only in-frame clones appear in the TCRdb table, and some are missing; sequencing was by immunoSEQ multiplex PCR. The table has 1.4 million or so clones, about 98.5% seen once. V dropped 0 bases and J dropped 4 bases, with 9 bases sitting between them. Germline CDR1 LGHNA, CDR2 YSLEER. The CDR3 is 14 amino acids. The rearrangement uses TRBV4-3 and TRBJ1-1; D gene ambiguous. This clonotype was obtained from a man under 40 in good health. The sequencing sample was made of naive CD4+ T cells sorted from blood. Subset: CD45RA+ positively selected. CDR3 nucleotides: TGCGCCAGCAGCCAAGATGGGCGTAGCACTGAAGCTTTCTTT. It encodes CASSQDGRSTEAFF.